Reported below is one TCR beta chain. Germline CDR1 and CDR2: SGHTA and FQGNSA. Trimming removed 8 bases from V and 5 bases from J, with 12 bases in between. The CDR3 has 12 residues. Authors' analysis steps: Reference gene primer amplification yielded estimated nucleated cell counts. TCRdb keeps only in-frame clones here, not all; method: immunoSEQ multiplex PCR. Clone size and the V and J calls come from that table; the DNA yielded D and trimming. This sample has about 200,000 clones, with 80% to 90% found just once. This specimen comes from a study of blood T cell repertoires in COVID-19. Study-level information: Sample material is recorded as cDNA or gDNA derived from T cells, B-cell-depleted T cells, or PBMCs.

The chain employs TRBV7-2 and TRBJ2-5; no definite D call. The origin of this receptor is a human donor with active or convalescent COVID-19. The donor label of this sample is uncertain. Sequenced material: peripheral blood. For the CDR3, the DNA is TGTGCCAGCTCGTGGCCCCCGGAGACCCAGTACTTC. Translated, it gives CASSWPPETQYF.